Below are 17 T cell receptor beta chains sequenced from a single sample in a study of identical twins. MiXCR was run by TCRdb on the 5' RACE reads, yielding one entry per CDR3 protein. The sample lists some 1,700,000 distinct CDR3 sequences, around 29% occurring once. The sequenced sample was cord blood. The receptor set was obtained from a newborn girl in good health.

This clonotype occurred a few times. The chain joins TRBV12-3 or TRBV12-4 to TRBJ2-5, with TRBD2 as a possible D gene (6 bases). The CDR3 is 15 residues long. V was trimmed by 5 bases and J by 5 bases, leaving 18 bases between them. For the CDR3, the DNA is TGTGCCAGCAGTCCCACCGTGCGGGGTTCGGAGACCCAGTACTTC. This gives the protein CASSPTVRGSETQYF.

This clonotype was counted a few times. The rearrangement joins TRBV2 to TRBJ2-7; D possibly corresponds to TRBD2 (6 bases). Between the trimmed V and J ends, which lost 5 bases and 3 bases, there was a span of 14 bases. The V gene's germline CDR1 is SNHLY and CDR2 FYNNEI. There are 14 residues in the CDR3. DNA for the CDR3: TGTGCCAGCAGTTCCGTAGGGACTGTCTACGAGCAGTACTTC. The encoded protein is CASSSVGTVYEQYF.

The CDR3 loop is CASSRGDSATNEKLFF. CDR3 nucleotides: TGCGCCAGCAGTAGAGGGGATAGTGCAACTAATGAAAAACTGTTTTTT. The J gene is TRBJ1-4, the V gene TRBV5-1; TRBD1 is a possible D gene (5 bases). The CDR3 has 16 residues. Trimming shortened V by 5 bases and J by 0 bases, and 14 bases separated the two germline ends. Germline-derived CDR1 and CDR2 are SGHRS and YFSETQ. The full variable domain, in which reference TRBV5-1 and TRBJ1-4 provide the parts outside the CDR3, is KAGVTQTPRYLIKTRGQQVTLSCSPISGHRSVSWYQQTPGQGLQFLFEYFSETQRNKGNFPGRFSGRQFSNSRSEMNVSTLELGDSALYLCASSRGDSATNEKLFFGSGTQLSVL.

The chain uses TRBV20-1 and TRBJ2-1; either TRBD1 or TRBD2 may supply D (5 bases each). Germline V gene data show CDR1 as DFQATT and CDR2 as SNEGSKA (reference sequence). The CDR3 totals 13 residues. Trimming shortened V by 3 bases and J by 4 bases, and 10 bases separated the two germline ends. The DNA of the CDR3 is TGCAGTGCTAGCCCGGGACCATACAATGAGCAGTTCTTC. Encoded protein: CSASPGPYNEQFF.

Only a few counts were recorded for this clonotype. V gene TRBV7-9 combines with J gene TRBJ1-1, with D possibly being TRBD1 (5 bases). The CDR3 length is 14 residues. CDR1 SEHNR and CDR2 FQNEAQ come from the germline V gene (reference sequence). The ends were cut back, 3 bases at V and 4 bases at J, with 12 bases in the middle. CDR3 amino acids: CASSFGREGTEAFF. CDR3 in DNA: TGTGCCAGCAGCTTCGGCAGGGAGGGCACTGAAGCTTTCTTT. Based on the CDR3 plus reference TRBV7-9 and TRBJ1-1, the full variable domain is DTGVSQNPRHKITKRGQNVTFRCDPISEHNRLYWYRQTLGQGPEFLTYFQNEAQLEKSRLLSDRFSAERPKGSFSTLEIQRTEQGDSAMYLCASSFGREGTEAFFGQGTRLTVV.

There are many counts of this clonotype. This sequence joins TRBV6-6 and TRBJ2-7; 8 nucleotides line up with TRBD1. Trimming at V came to 5 bases and at J to 4 bases, leaving 7 bases not matched to a gene. Germline-derived CDR1 and CDR2 are MNHNY and SVGAGI (reference sequence). The CDR3 runs 14 residues. In DNA form, the CDR3 reads TGTGCCAGCAGTACCGGACAGGGCACATACGAGCAGTACTTC. It translates to CASSTGQGTYEQYF.

This clonotype has more than one count but fewer than ten. The chain combines TRBV5-1 with TRBJ1-1, with 9 bases identical to TRBD1. Germline V lookup: CDR1 SGHRS, CDR2 YFSETQ. This CDR3 is 13 amino acids long. J lost 5 bases, V lost 3 bases, and 2 bases had no gene match. Here the CDR3 reads CASSWTGETEAFF. For the CDR3, the DNA is TGCGCCAGCAGCTGGACAGGGGAGACTGAAGCTTTCTTT. Looking up the rest from reference TRBV5-1 and TRBJ1-1 gives the full variable domain: KAGVTQTPRYLIKTRGQQVTLSCSPISGHRSVSWYQQTPGQGLQFLFEYFSETQRNKGNFPGRFSGRQFSNSRSEMNVSTLELGDSALYLCASSWTGETEAFFGQGTRLTVV.

Only a few counts were recorded for this clonotype. The chain recombines TRBV6-5 with TRBJ2-7, with 7 positions matching TRBD2. Germline-derived CDR1 and CDR2 are MNHEY and SVGAGI. V trimming: 2 bases; J trimming: 7 bases; junction bases outside the gene matches: 17. This CDR3 has 17 amino acids. Written as DNA, the CDR3 is TGTGCCAGCAGTTACCGACACACTTGGGGAGGGTACAATGAGCAGTACTTC. This translates into CASSYRHTWGGYNEQYF.

The chain employs TRBV12-5 and TRBJ1-1; D perhaps matches TRBD1 (6 bases). The CDR3 consists of 13 residues. Per the germline V gene, CDR1 is LGHNT and CDR2 is FRNRAP. The V end lost 6 bases, the J end lost 4 bases, and 12 bases lay between the germline ends. The CDR3 sequence is CASGQGRGTEAFF. The CDR3 nucleotides are TGTGCTAGTGGCCAGGGGAGGGGCACTGAAGCTTTCTTT.

This clonotype showed up just a few times. J is TRBJ2-7 and V is TRBV20-1; TRBD2 might be the D (6 bases). The CDR3 spans 14 residues. With 8 bases removed from V and 1 base from J, the gap between germline ends came to 18 bases. Looked up from germline, CDR1 is DFQATT and CDR2 is SNEGSKA (reference sequence). The CDR3 sequence is CSMIMGGVSYEQYF. CDR3 DNA: TGCAGTATGATCATGGGCGGGGTGTCCTACGAGCAGTACTTC.

This clonotype has ten or more counts. J is TRBJ1-2 and V is TRBV29-1; 8 bases agree with TRBD1. This CDR3 is built from 12 residues. Germline assignment: CDR1 SQVTM and CDR2 ANQGSEA. Losses at the gene ends were 6 bases for V and 3 bases for J; bases not matched to a gene: 3. CDR3 coding DNA: TGCAGCGTCCAGGACAGGGACTATGGCTACACCTTC. Protein product: CSVQDRDYGYTF.

The sample holds a few counts of this clonotype. This chain links TRBV4-1 with TRBJ1-2; perhaps TRBD1 as D (5 bases). CDR1 and CDR2 from the germline V gene are MGHRA and YSYEKL. This CDR3 comprises 14 residues. V was trimmed by 1 base and J by 2 bases, leaving 8 bases between them. The chain's CDR3 is CASSQVQGNYGYTF. CDR3 coding DNA: TGCGCCAGCAGCCAAGTCCAGGGAAACTATGGCTACACCTTC.

The chain has TRBV28 and TRBJ1-5, with D tentatively TRBD1 (6 bases). CDR3 size: 15 residues. In germline, CDR1 is MDHEN, CDR2 SYDVKM. V was cut by 5 bases and J by 2 bases, with 13 bases left in between. The CDR3 nucleotides are TGTGCCAGCAGTCCCCAGGGGAAGGGCAATCAGCCCCAGCATTTT. It translates to CASSPQGKGNQPQHF.

Notes on this clonotype: The junction differs from germline at one of its ends, possibly a read error. The rearrangement links TRBV20-1 to TRBJ2-1; 13 bases align to TRBD2. Germline assignment: CDR1 DFQATT and CDR2 SNEGSKA (reference sequence). There are 17 residues in the CDR3. The CDR3 loop is CCARAPTSGRSYSEQFF. The CDR3 region has the DNA TGCTGTGCTAGGGCCCCGACTAGCGGGAGGTCCTACAGTGAGCAGTTCTTC.

In regard to this clonotype: At one of its ends the junction is not consistent with the germline gene, which may arise from a read error. This chain uses TRBV27 with TRBJ2-1, with no clear D. Germline-derived CDR1 and CDR2 are MNHEY and SMNVEV (reference sequence). The CDR3 is made up of 13 amino acids. CDR3 DNA sequence: TGTGTCAGCAGTCTGAGCTCCTACAATGAGCAGTTCTTC. As protein: CVSSLSSYNEQFF.

This rearrangement joins TRBV29-1 to TRBJ1-1, with D uncertain. CDR3 size: 14 residues. V lost 4 bases and J 4 bases, leaving 16 bases between the germline ends. Germline V gene sequence: CDR1 SQVTM, CDR2 ANQGSEA. The CDR3 DNA reads as TGCAGCGTTGCTAGTCGCTTAGGAGTCACTGAAGCTTTCTTT. Its protein product is CSVASRLGVTEAFF.

There are a few counts of this clonotype. The V gene is TRBV3-1, the J gene TRBJ2-7; 12 nucleotides agree with TRBD2. CDR1 and CDR2 from the germline V gene are LGHDT and YNNKEL (reference sequence). The CDR3 has 15 residues. With 0 bases clipped from V and 7 bases from J, the junction kept 4 bases outside the gene matches. The CDR3 region has the DNA TGTGCCAGCAGCCAAGACCTGCTAGCGGGAGGGGAGCAGTACTTC. Protein product: CASSQDLLAGGEQYF.